This T cell receptor (beta chain) is from a study of post-analysis software for immune sequencing data. Study findings and constraints: In patients, a few TRBV segments were more frequent than in controls, with TRBV5-6, TRBV5-1 and TRBV20-1 among them. For normalized Chao1 diversity, multiple sclerosis patients scored significantly lower than controls did. By F measure, strong co-clustering occurred among samples prepared in the same batch.

As regards this clonotype: Its target is not known.

This CDR3 is 14 amino acids long. Germline CDR1 reads MDHEN; CDR2 reads SYDVKM. V lost 5 bases to trimming and J lost 4 bases, with 13 bases between them. Unique molecular identifiers featured in each of the TCR beta cDNA libraries. T cells numbering roughly 0.9 to 10 million yielded cDNA molecules that totaled about 500,000. TCRdb recomputed calls from the PCR reads with MiXCR, one row per CDR3 protein. The profile shows hundreds of thousands of distinct CDR3 sequences, roughly three fifths of them singletons. The chain recombines TRBV28 with TRBJ2-3; a weak D match, TRBD1 (6 bases). Material: blood. This TCR was recovered from a girl aged 2 to 9 with multiple sclerosis. CDR3 bases: TGTGCCAGCAGTCAACCATCAGGGGCAGATACGCAGTATTTT. This encodes CASSQPSGADTQYF.